The source of this T cell receptor beta chain is a study of T cells in Graves' hyperthyroidism and ophthalmopathy. This clonotype turned up a few times. There were TCR beta CDR3 regions amplified from RNA transcripts. The TCR CDR3 was amplified in a first-round RT-PCR using the HTBI primer set. TCRdb fed the multiplex PCR reads into MiXCR, producing one record per CDR3 protein. Of about 640,000 distinct CDR3 sequences in the sample, 45% are singletons; the top ten hold less than 8.5%. Germline-derived CDR1 and CDR2 are SGDLS and YYNGEE. This CDR3 region has 14 residues. V was cut by 4 bases and J by 1 base, with 12 bases left in between.

This chain uses TRBV9 with TRBJ2-7; no definite D call. Source material: peripheral blood or thyroid tissue (not recorded which). The sequence was obtained from an adult man with Graves' disease, either hyperthyroidism or ophthalmopathy (not recorded which). The CDR3 region has the DNA TGTGCCAGCAGCCAAGACCCTAGGTCCTACGAGCAGTACTTC. The encoded protein is CASSQDPRSYEQYF. Looking up the rest from reference TRBV9 and TRBJ2-7 gives the full variable domain: DSGVTQTPKHLITATGQRVTLRCSPRSGDLSVYWYQQSLDQGLQFLIQYYNGEERAKGNILERFSAQQFPDLHSELNLSSLELGDSALYFCASSQDPRSYEQYFGPGTRLTVT.